This TCR beta chain was identified during a study of blood T cell repertoires in COVID-19 (dated by TCRdb to about 2020). Looking at the study overall: Samples covering the acute and convalescent phases of COVID-19 were provided by collaborators in the United States, Italy and Spain. Subjects who had been exposed to COVID-19, were actively infected with it, or had recovered from it provided the deeply sampled blood TCRbeta repertoires that made up the dataset. The material from the prospective study consisted of cDNA or gDNA derived from T cells, B-cell-depleted T cells, or PBMCs. Samples were obtained from the ongoing ImmuneRACE study (first 160 participants) and from about 1,300 subjects provided by 6 global collaborators. The repertoires were made available in a free public database intended to serve as a resource for research on the immune response to SARS-CoV-2. A de-identified subject ID, COVID-19 status, age in years and sex were almost always included in the sample metadata. HLA class I and class II types, where available, came from metadata supplied by the sample provider rather than from assay-based typing. The research as a whole found: How much clinical and demographic metadata was included differed by source and by participant, and the metadata was provided uncurated.

Whole blood was collected in K2EDTA tubes by collaborating institutions according to the institutions' own protocols. Collaborator samples were shipped for TCRbeta analysis as frozen whole blood, isolated PBMCs, or DNA extracted from either sample type. Compared with the rest of its sample, this clone is medium-sized (0.01 to 0.1%). Its binding antigen is unknown. No base-level quality is on record; no much larger clone is a single base apart. TCRbeta CDR3 regions were amplified from genomic DNA using the immunoSEQ Assay, a bias-controlled multiplex PCR. The authors processed their data as follows. Nucleated cell counts per sample were estimated from amplification of reference gene primers within the assay. To quantify the absolute abundance of each unique TCRbeta CDR3 rearrangement, sequence reads were collapsed and filtered. For each sample, productive Simpson clonality was calculated as the square root of Simpson's diversity index over productive rearrangements. TCRdb retrieved this table from immuneACCESS and kept in-frame rearrangements only. Not all clones are present; in checked studies, unresolved V genes account for under half, and no reason is known for the remainder. The V and J calls and clone size were taken over from that table, and D and trimming were inferred from the DNA. This sample gives approximately 220,000 clones in total; approximately 87% of them show up just once. The ten largest account for 2.2% of the sample.

Looking up the germline V gene (reference sequence) yields CDR1 SEHNR and CDR2 FQNEAQ. V trim: 4 bases; J trim: 4 bases; unmatched bases: 16. Reading from cysteine to phenylalanine, the CDR3 counts 17 amino acids. The only DNA kept is the CDR3, 51 bases in frame from the first base. The receptor was derived from a woman aged 50 to 60 with acute or convalescent COVID-19. The rearrangement combines TRBV7-9 with TRBJ2-7, with 7 bases aligning to TRBD1. The sample taken for sequencing was peripheral blood. In nucleotides, the sequence is TGTGCCAGCAGCTCGTATGAGACCGGGACAGCTTGGTACGAGCAGTACTTC. It encodes CASSSYETGTAWYEQYF. This CDR3, with the reference TRBV7-9 and TRBJ2-7 proteins standing in past its ends, gives the full variable domain DTGVSQNPRHKITKRGQNVTFRCDPISEHNRLYWYRQTLGQGPEFLTYFQNEAQLEKSRLLSDRFSAERPKGSFSTLEIQRTEQGDSAMYLCASSSYETGTAWYEQYFGPGTRLTVT.